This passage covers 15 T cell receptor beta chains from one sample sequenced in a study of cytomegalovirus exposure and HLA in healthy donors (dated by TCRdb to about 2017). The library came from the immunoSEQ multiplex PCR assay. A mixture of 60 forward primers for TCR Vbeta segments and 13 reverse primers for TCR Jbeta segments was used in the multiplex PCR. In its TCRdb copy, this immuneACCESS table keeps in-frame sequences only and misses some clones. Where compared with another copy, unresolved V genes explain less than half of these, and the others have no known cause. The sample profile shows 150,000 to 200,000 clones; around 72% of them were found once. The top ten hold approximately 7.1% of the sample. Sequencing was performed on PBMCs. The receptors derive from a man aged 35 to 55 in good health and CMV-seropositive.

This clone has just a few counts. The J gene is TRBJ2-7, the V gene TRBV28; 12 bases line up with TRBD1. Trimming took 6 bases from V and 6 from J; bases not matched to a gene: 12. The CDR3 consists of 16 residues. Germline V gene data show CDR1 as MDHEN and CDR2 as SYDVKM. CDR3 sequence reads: CASSGIPGQGAGEQYF. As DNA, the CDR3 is TGTGCCAGCAGCGGGATACCGGGACAGGGGGCTGGCGAGCAGTACTTC. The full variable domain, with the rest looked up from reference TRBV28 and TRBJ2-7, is DVKVTQSSRYLVKRTGEKVFLECVQDMDHENMFWYRQDPGLGLRLIYFSYDVKMKEKGDIPEGYSVSREKKERFSLILESASTNQTSMYLCASSGIPGQGAGEQYFGPGTRLTVT.

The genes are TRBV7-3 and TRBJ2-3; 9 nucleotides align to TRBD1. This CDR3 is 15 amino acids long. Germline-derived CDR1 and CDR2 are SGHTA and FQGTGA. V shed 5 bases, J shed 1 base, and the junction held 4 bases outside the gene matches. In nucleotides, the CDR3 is TGTGCCAGCAGCACAACAGGGGGCCGCACAGATACGCAGTATTTT. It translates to CASSTTGGRTDTQYF.

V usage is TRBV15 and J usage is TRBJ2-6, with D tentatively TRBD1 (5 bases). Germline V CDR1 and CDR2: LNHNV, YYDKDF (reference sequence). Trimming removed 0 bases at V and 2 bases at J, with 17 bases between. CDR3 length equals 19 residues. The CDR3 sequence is CATSRDPLMTVPGANVLTF. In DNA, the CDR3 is TGTGCCACCAGCAGAGATCCCCTAATGACAGTTCCTGGGGCCAACGTCCTGACTTTC. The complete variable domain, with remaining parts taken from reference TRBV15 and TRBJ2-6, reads DAMVIQNPRYQVTQFGKPVTLSCSQTLNHNVMYWYQQKSSQAPKLLFHYYDKDFNNEADTPDNFQSRRPNTSFCFLDIRSPGLGDTAMYLCATSRDPLMTVPGANVLTFGAGSRLTVL.

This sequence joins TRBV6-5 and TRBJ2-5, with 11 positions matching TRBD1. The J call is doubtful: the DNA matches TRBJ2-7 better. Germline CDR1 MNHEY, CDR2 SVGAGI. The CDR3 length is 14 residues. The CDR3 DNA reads TGTGCCAGCAGGGGACAGGGGGGGTCCTACGAGCAGTACTTC. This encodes CASRGQGGSYEQYF.

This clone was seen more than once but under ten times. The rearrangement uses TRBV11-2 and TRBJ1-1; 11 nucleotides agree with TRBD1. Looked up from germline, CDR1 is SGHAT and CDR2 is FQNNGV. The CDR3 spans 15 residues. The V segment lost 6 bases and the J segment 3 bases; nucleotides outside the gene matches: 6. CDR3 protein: CASRGTGGQYTEAFF. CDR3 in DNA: TGTGCCAGCAGAGGGACAGGGGGGCAATACACTGAAGCTTTCTTT.

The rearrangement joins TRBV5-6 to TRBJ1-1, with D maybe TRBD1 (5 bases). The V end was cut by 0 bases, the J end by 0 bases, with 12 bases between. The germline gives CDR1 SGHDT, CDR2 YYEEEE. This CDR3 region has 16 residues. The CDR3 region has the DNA TGTGCCAGCAGCTTGGGCGCGGGGGGATTGAACACTGAAGCTTTCTTT. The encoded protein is CASSLGAGGLNTEAFF.

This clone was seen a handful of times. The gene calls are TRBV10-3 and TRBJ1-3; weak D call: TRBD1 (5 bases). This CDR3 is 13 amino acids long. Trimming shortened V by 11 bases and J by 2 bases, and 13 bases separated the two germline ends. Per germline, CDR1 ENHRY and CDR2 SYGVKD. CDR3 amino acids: CASQGGAGNTIYF. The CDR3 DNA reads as TGTGCCTCTCAGGGAGGGGCTGGAAACACCATATATTTT.

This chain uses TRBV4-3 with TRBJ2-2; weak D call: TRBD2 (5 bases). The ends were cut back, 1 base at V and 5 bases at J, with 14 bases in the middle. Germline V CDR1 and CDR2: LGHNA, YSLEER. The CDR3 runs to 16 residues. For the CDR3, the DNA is TGCGCCAGCAGCCAAGGTCGGGTCACGGGGACCGGGGAGCTGTTTTTT. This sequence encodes CASSQGRVTGTGELFF.

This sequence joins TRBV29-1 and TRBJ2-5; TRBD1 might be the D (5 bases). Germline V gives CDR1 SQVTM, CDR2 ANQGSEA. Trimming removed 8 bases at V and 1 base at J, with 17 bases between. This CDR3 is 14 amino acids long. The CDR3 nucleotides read TGCAGCTACATACAGGATCTCCCCCAAGAGACCCAGTACTTC. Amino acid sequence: CSYIQDLPQETQYF.

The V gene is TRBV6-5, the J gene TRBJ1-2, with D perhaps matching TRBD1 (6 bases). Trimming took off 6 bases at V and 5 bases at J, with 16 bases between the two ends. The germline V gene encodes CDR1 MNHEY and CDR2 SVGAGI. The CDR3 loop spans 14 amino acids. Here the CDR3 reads CASRTQGNRYGYTF. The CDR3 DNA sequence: TGTGCCAGCAGAACACAGGGAAATCGGTATGGCTACACCTTC.

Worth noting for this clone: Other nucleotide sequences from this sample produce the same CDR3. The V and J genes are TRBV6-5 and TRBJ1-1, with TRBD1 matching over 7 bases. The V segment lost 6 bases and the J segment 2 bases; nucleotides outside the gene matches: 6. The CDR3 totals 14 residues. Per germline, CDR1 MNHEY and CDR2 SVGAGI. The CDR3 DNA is TGTGCCAGCAGCCGGGACAGCCTAAACACTGAAGCTTTCTTT. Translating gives CASSRDSLNTEAFF.

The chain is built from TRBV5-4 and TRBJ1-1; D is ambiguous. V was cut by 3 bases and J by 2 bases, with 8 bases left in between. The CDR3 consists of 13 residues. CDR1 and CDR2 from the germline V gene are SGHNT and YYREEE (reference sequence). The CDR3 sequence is CASSSRGNTEAFF. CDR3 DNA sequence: TGTGCCAGCAGCTCGCGAGGTAACACTGAAGCTTTCTTT.

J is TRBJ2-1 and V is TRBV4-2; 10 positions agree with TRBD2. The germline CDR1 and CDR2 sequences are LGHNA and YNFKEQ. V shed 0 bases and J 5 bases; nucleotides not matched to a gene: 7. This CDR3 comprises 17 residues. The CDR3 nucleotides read TGTGCCAGCAGCCAAGACGGGGCTAGCGGGGGCCACAATGAGCAGTTCTTC. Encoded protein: CASSQDGASGGHNEQFF.

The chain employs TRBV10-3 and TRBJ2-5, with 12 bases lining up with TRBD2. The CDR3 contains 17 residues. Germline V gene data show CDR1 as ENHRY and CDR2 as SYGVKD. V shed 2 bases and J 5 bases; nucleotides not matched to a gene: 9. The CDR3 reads CAISEGASGGAWETQYF. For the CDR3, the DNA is TGTGCCATCAGTGAGGGGGCTAGCGGGGGGGCTTGGGAGACCCAGTACTTC.

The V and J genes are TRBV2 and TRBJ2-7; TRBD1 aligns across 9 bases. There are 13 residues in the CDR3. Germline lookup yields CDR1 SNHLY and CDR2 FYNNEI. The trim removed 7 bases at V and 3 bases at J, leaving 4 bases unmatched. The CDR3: CASNRDRDYEQYF. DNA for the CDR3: TGTGCCAGCAATAGGGACAGGGACTACGAGCAGTACTTC.